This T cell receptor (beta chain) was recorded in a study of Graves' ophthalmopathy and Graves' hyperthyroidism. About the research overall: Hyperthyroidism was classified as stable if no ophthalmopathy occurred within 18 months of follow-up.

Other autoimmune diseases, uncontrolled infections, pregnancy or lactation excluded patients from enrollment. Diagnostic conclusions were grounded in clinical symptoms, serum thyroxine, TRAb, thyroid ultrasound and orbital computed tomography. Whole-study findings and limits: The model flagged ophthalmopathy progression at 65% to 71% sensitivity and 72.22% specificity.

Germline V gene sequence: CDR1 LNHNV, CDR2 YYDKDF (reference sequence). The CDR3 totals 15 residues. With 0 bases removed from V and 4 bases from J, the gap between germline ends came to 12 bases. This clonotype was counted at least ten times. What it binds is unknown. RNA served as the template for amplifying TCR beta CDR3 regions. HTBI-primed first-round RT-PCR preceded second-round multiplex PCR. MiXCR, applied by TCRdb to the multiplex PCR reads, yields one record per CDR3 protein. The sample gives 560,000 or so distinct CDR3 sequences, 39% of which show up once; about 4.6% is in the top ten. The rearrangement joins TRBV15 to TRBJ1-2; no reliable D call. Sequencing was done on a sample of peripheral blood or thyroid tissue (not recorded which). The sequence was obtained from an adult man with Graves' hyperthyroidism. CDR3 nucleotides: TGTGCCACCAGCAGAGATAGCCACATAGGCTATGGCTACACCTTC. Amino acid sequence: CATSRDSHIGYGYTF.